These T cell receptor beta chains were read from a single sample in a study of T cell repertoires in cytomegalovirus infection. TCRdb re-called the reads with MiXCR, one entry per CDR3 protein. The data hold hundreds of thousands of distinct CDR3 sequences, with 20% to 25% observed a single time. Sequences were obtained from CD8+ T cells from PBMCs. The source is a human donor in good health (CMV status not recorded). Some clones in this sample may be carry-over from other donors' samples. Both conserved end residues are part of each CDR3. A D gene is named only where the DNA matches it firmly. Expanded clones are given a class, and other clones once, few, many or no size at all.

clone_size: -
v_call: TRBV6-2/TRBV6-3
j_call: TRBJ2-7
d_call: -
cdr3_nt: TGTGCCAGTCCCCGGAGAGGCGAGCAGTACTTC
cdr3_aa: CASPRRGEQYF

clone_size: -
v_call: TRBV6-6
j_call: TRBJ2-4
d_call: -
cdr3_nt: TGTGCCAGCAGTTACTCCATCACGGGGGAAGCGAAAAACATTCAGTACTTC
cdr3_aa: CASSYSITGEAKNIQYF

clone_size: few
v_call: TRBV6-5
j_call: TRBJ2-1
d_call: -
cdr3_nt: TGTGCCAGCAGTTACCAACAGTACAATGAGCAGTTCTTC
cdr3_aa: CASSYQQYNEQFF

clone_size: -
v_call: TRBV6-6
j_call: TRBJ2-4
d_call: -
cdr3_nt: TGTGCCAGCAGGCCGGGTCTAAGCATTCAGTACTTC
cdr3_aa: CASRPGLSIQYF

clone_size: -
v_call: TRBV7-6
j_call: TRBJ2-1
d_call: -
cdr3_nt: TGTGCCAGCAGCGCTAGGGGGTCAGAGGGTGAGCAGTTCTTC
cdr3_aa: CASSARGSEGEQFF

clone_size: -
v_call: TRBV7-6
j_call: TRBJ1-5
d_call: -
cdr3_nt: TGTACCAGCAGCTGGGGGGGCAATCAGCCCCAGCATTTT
cdr3_aa: CTSSWGGNQPQHF

clone_size: -
v_call: TRBV10-3
j_call: TRBJ2-2
d_call: TRBD2
cdr3_nt: TGTGCCATCAGGGCCGGGACTAGCGGGGGAACGAACTCCGGGGAGCTGTTTTTT
cdr3_aa: CAIRAGTSGGTNSGELFF

clone_size: few
v_call: TRBV18
j_call: TRBJ1-5
d_call: TRBD1
cdr3_nt: TGTGCCAGCTCACCACCGGACAGGGGGCGCGGTTCTGGCAATCAGCCCCAGCATTTT
cdr3_aa: CASSPPDRGRGSGNQPQHF

clone_size: -
v_call: TRBV28
j_call: TRBJ2-2
d_call: TRBD2
cdr3_nt: TGTGCCAGCAGTTTATGGAGCAGCGGGGGATTCGGGGAGCTGTTTTTT
cdr3_aa: CASSLWSSGGFGELFF

clone_size: many
v_call: TRBV7-9
j_call: TRBJ2-5
d_call: TRBD2
cdr3_nt: TGTGCCAGCAGCCCAGGGGGGACAGGACTAGCGGTTCAAGAGACCCAGTACTTC
cdr3_aa: CASSPGGTGLAVQETQYF

clone_size: many
v_call: TRBV7-2
j_call: TRBJ1-3
d_call: -
cdr3_nt: TGTGCCAGCAGCGAGGACCAAAGCTCTGGAAACACCATATATTTT
cdr3_aa: CASSEDQSSGNTIYF

clone_size: many
v_call: TRBV7-8
j_call: TRBJ2-2
d_call: -
cdr3_nt: TGTGCCAGCAGCCCAGACGGGGAGCTGTTTTTT
cdr3_aa: CASSPDGELFF

clone_size: many
v_call: TRBV7-9
j_call: TRBJ2-7
d_call: -
cdr3_nt: TGTGCCAGCAGCTCCGACGGACGGAGGTCCTACGAGCAGTACTTC
cdr3_aa: CASSSDGRRSYEQYF

clone_size: few
v_call: TRBV7-6
j_call: TRBJ2-1
d_call: -
cdr3_nt: TGTGCCAGCAGCTTTACGCTAGCAGTTAGGATAGGAACCTACAATGAGCAGTTCTTC
cdr3_aa: CASSFTLAVRIGTYNEQFF

clone_size: many
v_call: TRBV7-6
j_call: TRBJ1-6
d_call: TRBD1
cdr3_nt: TGTGCCAGCAGCTCCCGGGACAGGGGATTGGTCTCCTATAATTCACCCCTCCACTTT
cdr3_aa: CASSSRDRGLVSYNSPLHF